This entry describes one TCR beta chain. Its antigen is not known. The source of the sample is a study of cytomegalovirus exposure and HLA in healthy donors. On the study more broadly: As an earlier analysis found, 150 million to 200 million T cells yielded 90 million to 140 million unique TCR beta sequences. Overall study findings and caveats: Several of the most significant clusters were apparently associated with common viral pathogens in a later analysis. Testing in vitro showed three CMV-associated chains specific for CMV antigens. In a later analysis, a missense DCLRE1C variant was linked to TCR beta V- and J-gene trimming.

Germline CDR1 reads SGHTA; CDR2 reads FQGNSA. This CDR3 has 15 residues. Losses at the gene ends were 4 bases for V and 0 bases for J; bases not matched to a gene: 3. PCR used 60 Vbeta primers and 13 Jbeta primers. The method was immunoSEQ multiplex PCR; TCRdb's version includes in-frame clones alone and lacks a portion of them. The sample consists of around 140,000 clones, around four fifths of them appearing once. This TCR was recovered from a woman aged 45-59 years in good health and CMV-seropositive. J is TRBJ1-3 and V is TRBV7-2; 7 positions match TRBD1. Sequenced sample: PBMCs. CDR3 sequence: CASSSQGDSGNTIYF. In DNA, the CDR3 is TGTGCCAGCAGCTCGCAGGGGGACTCTGGAAACACCATATATTTT. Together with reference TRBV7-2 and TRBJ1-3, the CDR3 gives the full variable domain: GAGVSQSPSNKVTEKGKDVELRCDPISGHTALYWYRQSLGQGLEFLIYFQGNSAPDKSGLPSDRFSAERTGGSVSTLTIQRTQQEDSAVYLCASSSQGDSGNTIYFGEGSWLTVV.